The 21 T cell receptor beta chains below all came from one sample that was sequenced in a study of cytomegalovirus exposure and HLA in healthy donors. The assay was immunoSEQ multiplex PCR, and TCRdb's table has in-frame clones only and misses some. The sample contains fewer than 150,000 clones, around nine tenths of which appear only once. The sequenced sample consisted of PBMCs. These receptors all stem from a man between 18 and 29 years old in good health and CMV-seropositive.

The rearrangement links TRBV30 to TRBJ2-7; 10 nucleotides align to TRBD2. Germline assignment: CDR1 GTSNPN and CDR2 SVGIG (reference sequence). V dropped 7 bases and J dropped 3; count of bases not matched to a gene: 6. The CDR3 runs to 13 residues. The CDR3 DNA sequence: TGTGCCTTCAGGACTAGCGGAGACTACGAGCAGTACTTC. Amino acids: CAFRTSGDYEQYF.

In this sample, this clone turned up a few times. The genes are TRBV5-1 and TRBJ2-5; no clear D. This CDR3 is 13 amino acids long. Germline values: CDR1 SGHRS, CDR2 YFSETQ. V shed 1 base and J shed 2 bases, with 6 bases lying between them. The CDR3 here is CASSLYRQETQYF. The CDR3 DNA sequence: TGCGCCAGCAGCTTGTACAGACAAGAGACCCAGTACTTC.

The chain uses TRBV5-1 and TRBJ2-5, with D possibly being TRBD2 (6 bases). CDR1 is SGHRS and CDR2 is YFSETQ in the germline V gene. Trimming took off 4 bases at V and 2 bases at J, with 12 bases between the two ends. The CDR3 totals 14 residues. CDR3 residues: CASSRGGEQETQYF. CDR3 nucleotide sequence: TGCGCCAGCAGCCGGGGCGGGGAACAAGAGACCCAGTACTTC.

Only one count was recorded for this clone. This chain connects TRBV10-2 to TRBJ1-5, with 8 positions matching TRBD1. The germline gives CDR1 WSHSY, CDR2 SAAADI. This CDR3 is 14 amino acids long. With V trimmed by 4 bases and J by 4 bases, 3 bases remained unmatched. CDR3 protein: CASSVRQGNQPQHF. The CDR3 DNA is TGCGCCAGCAGTGTAAGACAGGGGAATCAGCCCCAGCATTTT.

The chain employs TRBV9 and TRBJ1-2, with TRBD1 matching over 9 bases. Germline assignment: CDR1 SGDLS and CDR2 YYNGEE. The J segment lost 4 bases and the V segment lost 3 bases, leaving 4 bases of the junction unmatched. This CDR3 is built from 14 residues. Here the CDR3 DNA reads TGTGCCAGCAGCGCCCAGGGACAGGGCTATGGCTACACCTTC. Amino acid sequence: CASSAQGQGYGYTF.

The gene calls are TRBV5-4 and TRBJ1-1; maybe TRBD1 (6 bases). CDR3 length: 15 residues. The V and J ends lost 0 bases and 7 bases respectively, with 16 bases between them. Germline V gives CDR1 SGHNT, CDR2 YYREEE (reference sequence). CDR3 bases: TGTGCCAGCAGCTTGGGGGCAGGGGCGGGTAATGAAGCTTTCTTT. Translated: CASSLGAGAGNEAFF.

This rearrangement joins TRBV5-1 to TRBJ2-6; D uncertain. With 4 bases removed from V and 0 bases from J, the gap between germline ends came to 5 bases. From germline, CDR1 is SGHRS and CDR2 YFSETQ. CDR3 length equals 14 residues. The CDR3 DNA sequence: TGCGCCAGCAGCCCCGGCTCTGGGGCCAACGTCCTGACTTTC. It translates to CASSPGSGANVLTF.

V is TRBV6-5 and J is TRBJ2-7; 8 bases agree with TRBD1. Germline loops: CDR1 MNHEY, CDR2 SVGAGI. Germline trimming cut 6 bases from V and 0 bases from J; bases unmatched to any gene: 4. The CDR3 has 14 residues. DNA of the CDR3: TGTGCCAGCAGCCCCCAGGGGGCCTCCTACGAGCAGTACTTC. The encoded protein is CASSPQGASYEQYF.

The J gene is TRBJ2-1, the V gene TRBV9; 10 bases agree with TRBD2. The V gene's germline CDR1 is SGDLS and CDR2 YYNGEE. The CDR3 consists of 14 residues. V lost 3 bases and J lost 6; bases outside the gene matches: 3. The CDR3 reads CASSDSGRINEQFF. CDR3 bases: TGTGCCAGCAGCGATAGCGGGAGGATCAATGAGCAGTTCTTC.

The V gene is TRBV10-3, the J gene TRBJ2-3; TRBD2 aligns across 9 bases. The CDR3 runs 15 residues. After removal of 8 bases from V and 2 bases from J, the junction contained 8 bases not matched to a gene. CDR1 is ENHRY and CDR2 is SYGVKD in the germline V gene. CDR3 sequence reads: CAIDSGSPFTDTQYF. CDR3 coding DNA: TGTGCCATCGATAGCGGGAGCCCCTTCACAGATACGCAGTATTTT.

This chain joins TRBV5-6 and TRBJ2-5; TRBD2 might be the D (7 bases). Trimming removed 2 bases from V and 1 base from J, with 12 bases in between. The CDR3 is 15 residues long. CDR1 and CDR2 (germline): SGHDT, YYEEEE. The CDR3 reads CASSFGGGAQETQYF. As DNA, the CDR3 is TGTGCCAGCAGCTTCGGTGGGGGGGCCCAAGAGACCCAGTACTTC.

V gene TRBV29-1 combines with J gene TRBJ2-5; tentative D call: TRBD1 (5 bases). The V end lost 3 bases, the J end lost 5 bases, and 13 bases lay between the germline ends. Germline V lookup: CDR1 SQVTM, CDR2 ANQGSEA. The CDR3 spans 13 residues. CDR3 amino acids: CSVDLGALETQYF. CDR3 sequence (DNA): TGCAGCGTTGACTTAGGGGCTCTGGAGACCCAGTACTTC.

The gene calls are TRBV19 and TRBJ2-5, with TRBD1 matching over 7 bases. The V gene's germline CDR1 is LNHDA and CDR2 SQIVND (reference sequence). The V and J ends lost 5 bases and 2 bases, in that order; junction bases with no gene match: 5. The CDR3 contains 14 residues. DNA for the CDR3: TGTGCCAGTAGTCCTGACAGGGAGCAAGAGACCCAGTACTTC. Amino acids: CASSPDREQETQYF.

This chain connects TRBV20-1 to TRBJ2-3; the D is unclear. This CDR3 contains 11 residues. Germline CDR1 reads DFQATT; CDR2 reads SNEGSKA (reference sequence). With 4 bases removed from V and 4 bases from J, the gap between germline ends came to 6 bases. CDR3 loop: CSATHADTQYF. The CDR3, as DNA: TGCAGTGCTACCCATGCAGATACGCAGTATTTT.

This chain connects TRBV15 to TRBJ1-2; 10 positions agree with TRBD1. Germline-derived CDR1 and CDR2 are LNHNV and YYDKDF (reference sequence). V lost 0 bases, J lost 5 bases, and 12 bases stayed unmatched. The CDR3 loop spans 18 amino acids. The DNA of the CDR3 is TGTGCCACCAGCAGAGACATTGGGTCGTCGGGACAGGGGTATGGCTACACCTTC. Translation gives CATSRDIGSSGQGYGYTF.

The rearrangement joins TRBV19 to TRBJ2-1, with 7 bases that match TRBD1. The CDR3 consists of 13 residues. Germline CDR1 reads LNHDA; CDR2 reads SQIVND (reference sequence). V shed 6 bases, J shed 4 bases, and the junction held 3 bases outside the gene matches. CDR3 sequence (DNA): TGTGCCAGTAGCACAGGGGTATACAATGAGCAGTTCTTC. Translated, it gives CASSTGVYNEQFF.

This sequence joins TRBV4-1 and TRBJ1-4; 7 bases agree with TRBD1. V shed 0 bases and J 0 bases; nucleotides not matched to a gene: 7. CDR1 and CDR2 from the germline V gene are MGHRA and YSYEKL. The CDR3 loop spans 18 amino acids. The CDR3 sequence is CASSQDQGVGTTNEKLFF. CDR3 DNA: TGCGCCAGCAGCCAAGATCAGGGGGTTGGGACAACTAATGAAAAACTGTTTTTT.

The J gene is TRBJ1-5, the V gene TRBV7-8; possible D gene TRBD1, 5 bases. The germline gives CDR1 SGHVS, CDR2 FQNEAQ. This CDR3 region has 14 residues. V lost 2 bases and J lost 6, with 11 bases in between. Written as DNA, the CDR3 is TGTGCCAGCAGCTTAAGGGAGGGGCGTCAGCCCCAGCATTTT. This codes for CASSLREGRQPQHF.

The V and J genes are TRBV18 and TRBJ1-2; 7 nucleotides match TRBD1. The V gene's germline CDR1 is KGHSH and CDR2 LQKENI. The V and J ends lost 3 bases and 2 bases, in that order; junction bases with no gene match: 9. This CDR3 comprises 16 residues. The chain's CDR3 is CASSPPGQTRNYGYTF. The CDR3 DNA follows: TGTGCCAGCTCACCCCCGGGACAGACAAGAAACTATGGCTACACCTTC.

The chain combines TRBV30 with TRBJ1-2; 9 bases line up with TRBD1. The V gene's germline CDR1 is GTSNPN and CDR2 SVGIG (reference sequence). The CDR3 contains 14 residues. V shed 3 bases, J shed 4 bases, and the junction held 6 bases outside the gene matches. The CDR3 DNA is TGTGCCTGGAGCCACGGACAGGGGATCTATGGCTACACCTTC. This gives the protein CAWSHGQGIYGYTF.

V and J are TRBV6-4 and TRBJ2-7; 9 nucleotides agree with TRBD1. Germline V lookup: CDR1 MRHNA, CDR2 SNTAGT. The CDR3 loop spans 17 amino acids. Trimming took 0 bases from V and 5 from J; bases not matched to a gene: 11. CDR3: CASSDSRDRAQPDEQYF. In DNA, the CDR3 is TGTGCCAGCAGTGACTCGAGGGACAGGGCTCAGCCCGACGAGCAGTACTTC.